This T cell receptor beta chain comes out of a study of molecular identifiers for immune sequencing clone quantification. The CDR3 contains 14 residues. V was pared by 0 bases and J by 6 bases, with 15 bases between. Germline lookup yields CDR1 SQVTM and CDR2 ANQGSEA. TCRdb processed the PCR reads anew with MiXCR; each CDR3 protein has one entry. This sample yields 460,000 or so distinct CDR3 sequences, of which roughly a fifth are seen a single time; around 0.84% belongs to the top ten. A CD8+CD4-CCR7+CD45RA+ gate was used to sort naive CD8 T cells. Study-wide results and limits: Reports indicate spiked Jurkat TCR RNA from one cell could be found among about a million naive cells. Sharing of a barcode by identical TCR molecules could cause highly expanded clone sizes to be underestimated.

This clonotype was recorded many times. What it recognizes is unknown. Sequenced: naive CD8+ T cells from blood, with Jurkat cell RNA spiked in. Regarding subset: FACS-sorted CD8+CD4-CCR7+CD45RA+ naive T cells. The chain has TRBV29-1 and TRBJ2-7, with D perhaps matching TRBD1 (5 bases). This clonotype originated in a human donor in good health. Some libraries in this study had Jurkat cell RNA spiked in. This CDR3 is CSVEDPLGVGEQYF. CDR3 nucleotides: TGCAGCGTTGAAGATCCGCTAGGGGTCGGCGAGCAGTACTTC.